This T cell receptor (beta chain) derives from a study of blood T cell repertoires in COVID-19 (TCRdb year 2020). In terms of the full investigation: Samples from collaborators originated in the United States, Italy and Spain and spanned both the acute and convalescent phases of COVID-19. The prospective study material was composed of cDNA or gDNA derived from T cells, B-cell-depleted T cells, or PBMCs. The dataset comprised deeply sampled blood TCRbeta repertoires from subjects exposed to, actively infected with, or recovered from COVID-19. The repertoires were made available in a free public database intended to serve as a resource for research on the immune response to SARS-CoV-2. Samples came from the ongoing ImmuneRACE study (first 160 participants) plus 1,254 subjects from 6 global collaborators. A de-identified subject ID, COVID-19 status, age in years and sex were almost always included in the sample metadata. Where available, HLA class I and class II types were taken from metadata supplied by the sample provider and were not determined by assay-based typing. Here is what the overall study found, with its caveats: The amount of clinical and demographic metadata varied by source and participant and was provided uncurated.

The immunoSEQ Assay, a bias-controlled multiplex PCR, was used to amplify TCRbeta CDR3 regions from genomic DNA. The study's own analysis went as follows. Within the assay, amplification of reference gene primers was used to estimate how many nucleated cells each sample contained. Sequence reads were collapsed and filtered to measure the absolute abundance of every unique TCRbeta CDR3 rearrangement. For each sample, productive Simpson clonality was calculated as the square root of Simpson's diversity index over productive rearrangements. Held by TCRdb, this immuneACCESS table contains in-frame sequences only and omits some clones. Under half of the omission traces to an unresolved V gene where checked; the cause of the rest is unknown. V, J and clone size are taken as reported in that table, and D and trimming were inferred from the DNA itself. The sample has 95,000 to 150,000 clones on record, around 77% of them singletons. The ten largest make up roughly 8.6% of the sample.

This clone appeared a few times. The antigen it recognizes is unknown. Base quality data are lacking; no much larger clone is found one base away. The collaborating institutions used their own protocols to collect whole blood in K2EDTA tubes. Collaborator samples were shipped for TCRbeta analysis as frozen whole blood, isolated PBMCs, or DNA extracted from either sample type. Reading the germline V gene gives CDR1 SNHLY and CDR2 FYNNEI. The V end loses 10 bases and the J end loses 6 bases, and a stretch of 15 bases separates them. The CDR3 holds 13 amino acids from the cysteine to the phenylalanine. The read is trimmed to its CDR3 DNA, 39 bases read in frame from base 1.

The material sequenced was peripheral blood. The chain is encoded by TRBV2 joined to TRBJ2-2; D gene: possibly TRBD1, on 6 matching bases. The TCR was taken from a human donor in a cohort sampled during active COVID-19. The DNA sequence is as follows: TGTGCCAAAGGGGGTGTAGGCGCCGGGGAGCTGTTTTTT. Its amino acids are CAKGGVGAGELFF. Joined to the reference TRBV2 and TRBJ2-2 proteins, this CDR3 gives the full variable domain: EPEVTQTPSHQVTQMGQEVILRCVPISNHLYFYWYRQILGQKVEFLVSFYNNEISEKSEIFDDQFSVERPDGSNFTLKIRSTKLEDSAMYFCAKGGVGAGELFFGEGSRLTVL.